These 22 T cell receptor beta chains originate from one sample sequenced in a study of T cells in tumors after PD-1 blockade. The assay was immunoSEQ multiplex PCR, and TCRdb's table has in-frame clones only and misses some. The sample has about 33,000 clones; around 80% are singletons. This material consisted of PBMCs, taken before anti-PD-1 treatment. These receptors were obtained from a human donor with basal cell carcinoma.

The J gene is TRBJ1-1, the V gene TRBV4-1; the D gene is possibly TRBD1 (6 bases). This CDR3 comprises 13 residues. Germline CDR1 and CDR2: MGHRA and YSYEKL. V lost 4 bases to trimming and J lost 4 bases, with 10 bases between them. CDR3 bases: TGCGCCAGCAGCCCCCAGGGGAGCACTGAAGCTTTCTTT. It specifies CASSPQGSTEAFF.

In regard to this clone: This same CDR3 is encoded by further DNA sequences in the sample. CDR3 amino acids: CASNPNRAPNEKLFF. Here the CDR3 DNA reads TGTGCCAGCAATCCAAACAGGGCACCTAATGAAAAACTGTTTTTT. The V call is TRBV2, the J call TRBJ1-4; possibly TRBD1 for D (6 bases). This CDR3 spans 15 amino acids. With 7 bases removed from V and 3 bases from J, the gap between germline ends came to 15 bases. Germline-derived CDR1 and CDR2 are SNHLY and FYNNEI.

V and J are TRBV5-4 and TRBJ2-3; 9 positions agree with TRBD2. This CDR3 region has 14 residues. Germline trimming cut 3 bases from V and 5 bases from J; bases unmatched to any gene: 4. CDR1 and CDR2 (germline): SGHNT, YYREEE (reference sequence). The CDR3 spells CASSSAGGQDTQYF. The CDR3 DNA follows: TGTGCCAGCAGCTCGGCGGGGGGGCAAGATACGCAGTATTTT.

The chain links TRBV28 to TRBJ1-5, with 8 bases identical to TRBD1. J was trimmed by 7 bases and V by 5 bases; bases with no gene match: 10. There are 15 residues in the CDR3. The germline CDR1 and CDR2 sequences are MDHEN and SYDVKM. The CDR3 loop is CASSPLIQGGQPQHF. In DNA, the CDR3 is TGTGCCAGCAGTCCCCTCATACAGGGGGGGCAGCCCCAGCATTTT. Filled out from reference TRBV28 and TRBJ1-5, the complete variable domain reads DVKVTQSSRYLVKRTGEKVFLECVQDMDHENMFWYRQDPGLGLRLIYFSYDVKMKEKGDIPEGYSVSREKKERFSLILESASTNQTSMYLCASSPLIQGGQPQHFGDGTRLSIL.

The chain combines TRBV5-4 with TRBJ2-5, with 10 bases matching TRBD2. The ends lost 4 bases at V and 0 bases at J; junction bases unmatched: 6. CDR1 is SGHNT, CDR2 YYREEE, per germline (reference sequence). The CDR3 loop spans 16 amino acids. The CDR3 reads CASSGGLARYQETQYF. The CDR3 coding sequence is TGTGCCAGCAGCGGGGGACTAGCGAGGTACCAAGAGACCCAGTACTTC. Variable domain in full (rest from reference TRBV5-4 and TRBJ2-5): ETGVTQSPTHLIKTRGQQVTLRCSSQSGHNTVSWYQQALGQGPQFIFQYYREEENGRGNFPPRFSGLQFPNYSSELNVNALELDDSALYLCASSGGLARYQETQYFGPGTRLLVL.

This clone came up once. The chain employs TRBV13 and TRBJ2-1; the D is unclear. V was cut by 5 bases and J by 9 bases, with 11 bases left in between. The CDR3 length is 12 residues. Germline CDR1 PRHDT, CDR2 FYEKMQ (reference sequence). Written as DNA, the CDR3 is TGTGCCAGCAGCCCCCCAATCGGTGAGCAGTTCTTC. It specifies CASSPPIGEQFF.

The rearrangement joins TRBV29-1 to TRBJ1-3; no clear D gene. V dropped 4 bases and J dropped 2 bases, with 18 bases sitting between them. From germline, CDR1 is SQVTM and CDR2 ANQGSEA. The CDR3 sequence is 16 residues long. In nucleotides, the CDR3 is TGCAGCGTTGGCATCGTTAGAGGGATCCCTGGAAACACCATATATTTT. Translation gives CSVGIVRGIPGNTIYF.

The rearrangement joins TRBV7-8 to TRBJ2-7; D is undetermined. The germline gives CDR1 SGHVS, CDR2 FQNEAQ. V was pared by 0 bases and J by 5 bases, with 5 bases between. CDR3 size: 12 residues. The CDR3 here is CASSLAANEQYF. In DNA form, the CDR3 reads TGTGCCAGCAGCTTAGCTGCGAACGAGCAGTACTTC. Supplemented by reference TRBV7-8 and TRBJ2-7, the full variable domain reads GAGVSQSPRYKVAKRGQDVALRCDPISGHVSLFWYQQALGQGPEFLTYFQNEAQLDKSGLPSDRFFAERPEGSVSTLKIQRTQQEDSAVYLCASSLAANEQYFGPGTRLTVT.

The table lists this clone with a count of one. The chain is built from TRBV19 and TRBJ2-1; TRBD2 agrees at 7 bases. The J segment lost 5 bases and the V segment lost 11 bases, leaving 12 bases of the junction unmatched. Germline V gives CDR1 LNHDA, CDR2 SQIVND (reference sequence). The CDR3 length is 14 residues. CDR3 DNA: TGTGCCTCCACTGGGACGCTAGCGGACAATGAGCAGTTCTTC. Translated, it gives CASTGTLADNEQFF.

The chain recombines TRBV5-6 with TRBJ2-3; 8 bases align to TRBD2. The J segment lost 5 bases and the V segment lost 3 bases, leaving 17 bases of the junction unmatched. The CDR3 length is 18 residues. Germline lookup yields CDR1 SGHDT and CDR2 YYEEEE. The CDR3 nucleotides are TGTGCCAGCAGCTCCGGGACTAGTCCCTTCGGCACACAAGATACGCAGTATTTT. Translation: CASSSGTSPFGTQDTQYF.

The rearrangement joins TRBV6-2 or TRBV6-3 to TRBJ2-5, with TRBD1 identical over 7 bases. The CDR3 consists of 15 residues. The ends lost 5 bases at V and 5 bases at J; junction bases unmatched: 11. The germline V gene has CDR1 MNHEY and CDR2 SVGEGT. DNA of the CDR3: TGTGCCAGCAGTAATCCCGACAGGGCAAGGGAGACCCAGTACTTC. Its protein product is CASSNPDRARETQYF.

The J gene is TRBJ1-2, the V gene TRBV5-4; 7 bases align to TRBD1. The CDR3 is 15 amino acids. After removal of 4 bases from V and 2 bases from J, the junction contained 8 bases not matched to a gene. Germline V gives CDR1 SGHNT, CDR2 YYREEE (reference sequence). CDR3 loop: CASSPWTGVNYGYTF. The CDR3 DNA reads as TGTGCCAGCAGCCCCTGGACAGGAGTGAACTATGGCTACACCTTC.

V and J are TRBV7-9 and TRBJ2-1; D tentatively fits TRBD1 or TRBD2 (5 bases each). Trimming shortened V by 2 bases and J by 5 bases, and 10 bases separated the two germline ends. CDR1 is SEHNR and CDR2 is FQNEAQ in the germline V gene (reference sequence). The CDR3 runs to 14 residues. The CDR3 DNA follows: TGTGCCAGCAGCTTAATGGGACCCAACAATGAGCAGTTCTTC. The encoded protein is CASSLMGPNNEQFF. The whole variable domain, remainder taken from reference TRBV7-9 and TRBJ2-1, is DTGVSQNPRHKITKRGQNVTFRCDPISEHNRLYWYRQTLGQGPEFLTYFQNEAQLEKSRLLSDRFSAERPKGSFSTLEIQRTEQGDSAMYLCASSLMGPNNEQFFGPGTRLTVL.

The chain uses TRBV7-2 and TRBJ2-7, with TRBD1 as a possible D gene (5 bases). V gave up 5 bases and J gave up 6 bases, with 17 bases separating them. Germline CDR1 reads SGHTA; CDR2 reads FQGNSA. CDR3 length: 14 amino acids. CDR3 sequence (DNA): TGTGCCAGCAGCCCGTACGATCGAACAGGCGAGCAGTACTTC. Protein sequence: CASSPYDRTGEQYF.

The table lists this clone with a few counts. This rearrangement joins TRBV7-9 to TRBJ1-1; 11 bases fit TRBD1. CDR1 is SEHNR, CDR2 FQNEAQ, per germline (reference sequence). The CDR3 totals 14 residues. Trimming at V came to 6 bases and at J to 3 bases, leaving 3 bases not matched to a gene. The CDR3 region is CASSKGQGDTEAFF. In DNA form, the CDR3 reads TGTGCCAGCAGTAAGGGACAGGGGGACACTGAAGCTTTCTTT.

This clone has just one count. The chain has TRBV11-3 and TRBJ2-3; TRBD2 might be the D (6 bases). The V end was cut by 0 bases, the J end by 1 base, with 17 bases between. CDR3 size: 18 residues. The germline gives CDR1 SGHNT, CDR2 YENEEA. The CDR3 DNA sequence: TGTGCCAGCAGCTTAGAAGCTTGGGCGGGGAGACGCACAGATACGCAGTATTTT. Its translation is CASSLEAWAGRRTDTQYF.

This clone was seen many times. The rearrangement joins TRBV5-4 to TRBJ1-3; D gene ambiguous. V was shortened by 3 bases and J by 0 bases, with 4 bases between the two germline ends. CDR1 is SGHNT, CDR2 YYREEE, per germline (reference sequence). This CDR3 comprises 13 residues. The CDR3 loop is CASSSGSGNTIYF. The CDR3 bases are TGTGCCAGCAGCTCGGGCTCTGGAAACACCATATATTTT. Looking up the rest from reference TRBV5-4 and TRBJ1-3 gives the full variable domain: ETGVTQSPTHLIKTRGQQVTLRCSSQSGHNTVSWYQQALGQGPQFIFQYYREEENGRGNFPPRFSGLQFPNYSSELNVNALELDDSALYLCASSSGSGNTIYFGEGSWLTVV.

This clone was counted only a few times. The chain employs TRBV7-3 and TRBJ2-2; TRBD1 aligns across 7 bases. In germline, CDR1 is SGHTA, CDR2 FQGTGA. This CDR3 spans 15 amino acids. V trimming: 5 bases; J trimming: 5 bases; junction bases outside the gene matches: 8. The CDR3 DNA sequence: TGTGCCAGCAGCCCGAGACAGGGTGGGACCGGGGAGCTGTTTTTT. Translated, it gives CASSPRQGGTGELFF.

This CDR3 reads CASSEEGTQYF. As DNA, the CDR3 is TGTGCCAGCAGTGAAGAGGGGACCCAGTACTTC. J is TRBJ2-5 and V is TRBV6-1, with unresolved D. Trimming left V 1 base short and J 7 bases short, with 4 bases between. Germline CDR1 reads MNHNS; CDR2 reads SASEGT. The CDR3 totals 11 residues.

This chain connects TRBV7-9 to TRBJ2-1; D possibly corresponds to TRBD2 (6 bases). The germline V and J ends were trimmed by 7 bases and 10 bases, with 23 bases remaining between them. CDR1 SEHNR and CDR2 FQNEAQ come from the germline V gene (reference sequence). This CDR3 has 15 residues. As DNA, the CDR3 is TGTGCCAGCACCCGGGTTGCTGGGATGGAGGGAGAGCAGTTCTTC. Protein sequence: CASTRVAGMEGEQFF.

The chain uses TRBV7-7 and TRBJ2-2, with D uncertain. Per the germline V gene, CDR1 is SSHAT and CDR2 is FNYEAQ (reference sequence). V was trimmed by 5 bases and J by 6 bases, leaving 7 bases between them. The CDR3 is made up of 12 amino acids. CDR3 DNA: TGTGCCAGCAGCGGACCGTCCGGGGAGCTGTTTTTT. Its protein product is CASSGPSGELFF.

This CDR3 reads CASSQGRGSTEAFF. As DNA, the CDR3 is TGCGCCAGCAGCCAAGGGCGGGGGAGTACTGAAGCTTTCTTT. The V and J genes are TRBV4-3 and TRBJ1-1; TRBD1 is a possible D gene (5 bases). Germline CDR1 reads LGHNA; CDR2 reads YSLEER. The germline V and J ends were trimmed by 1 base and 5 bases, with 11 bases remaining between them. The CDR3 is 14 amino acids.